Following are 12 T cell receptor beta chains from one sample sequenced in a study of blood T cell repertoires in COVID-19. Profiled with immunoSEQ multiplex PCR; TCRdb holds only in-frame clones, not every one. This table holds more than 90,000 clones, around 87% found once. The sequencing input was peripheral blood. Receptors originate from a woman aged 30 to 39 with acute or convalescent COVID-19.

The V call is TRBV6-5, the J call TRBJ1-1; D is ambiguous. The germline V gene has CDR1 MNHEY and CDR2 SVGAGI. V gave up 5 bases and J gave up 0 bases, with 10 bases separating them. The CDR3 totals 14 residues. The CDR3 spells CASSPRGVNTEAFF. CDR3 nucleotides: TGTGCCAGCAGTCCCCGGGGAGTGAACACTGAAGCTTTCTTT.

V usage is TRBV30 and J usage is TRBJ2-1; TRBD1 agrees at 7 bases. V shed 1 base, J shed 3 bases, and the junction held 6 bases outside the gene matches. Germline CDR1 GTSNPN, CDR2 SVGIG (reference sequence). The CDR3 contains 15 residues. The CDR3 spells CAWSAQDRHYNEQFF. The CDR3 nucleotides read TGTGCCTGGAGTGCGCAGGACAGGCACTACAATGAGCAGTTCTTC. Full variable domain (missing parts from reference TRBV30 and TRBJ2-1): SQTIHQWPATLVQPVGSPLSLECTVEGTSNPNLYWYRQAAGRGLQLLFYSVGIGQISSEVPQNLSASRPQDRQFILSSKKLLLSDSGFYLCAWSAQDRHYNEQFFGPGTRLTVL.

CDR3 DNA: TGCGCCAGCAGCTGGACAGGGGTTAATGAAAAACTGTTTTTT. Its protein product is CASSWTGVNEKLFF. The V gene is TRBV5-1, the J gene TRBJ1-4; 9 bases map to TRBD1. Germline V lookup: CDR1 SGHRS, CDR2 YFSETQ. The length of the CDR3 is 14 residues. V lost 3 bases to trimming and J lost 4 bases; unmatched junction nucleotides: 1.

This chain joins TRBV3-1 (or the pseudogene TRBV3-2) and TRBJ1-1; possible D gene TRBD1, 5 bases. Trimming cost V 1 base and J 9 bases, with 9 bases left between them. CDR1 and CDR2 (germline): LGHDT, YNNKEL (reference sequence). The CDR3 runs 12 residues. CDR3 nucleotide sequence: TGTGCCAGCAGCCAAGGGGGCCGGAAAGCTTTCTTT. This codes for CASSQGGRKAFF.

The chain is built from TRBV18 and TRBJ2-2; 8 nucleotides line up with TRBD2. V shed 0 bases and J 1 base; nucleotides not matched to a gene: 1. The CDR3 extends over 16 amino acids. The germline V gene encodes CDR1 KGHSH and CDR2 LQKENI. CDR3 sequence (DNA): TGTGCCAGCTCACCACCGAGCGGGAGGAACACCGGGGAGCTGTTTTTT. Translation: CASSPPSGRNTGELFF.

V is TRBV27 and J is TRBJ1-5; maybe TRBD1 (5 bases). Germline V gene sequence: CDR1 MNHEY, CDR2 SMNVEV (reference sequence). V lost 5 bases and J lost 9, with 17 bases in between. The CDR3 has 14 residues. CDR3 sequence reads: CASSLKGSVGPQHF. CDR3 bases: TGTGCCAGCAGTCTAAAGGGGTCGGTTGGGCCCCAGCATTTT.

This clone was seen once. V gene TRBV27 combines with J gene TRBJ2-7; TRBD2 agrees at 9 bases. J lost 2 bases, V lost 6 bases, and 5 bases had no gene match. The CDR3 covers 14 residues. Per germline, CDR1 MNHEY and CDR2 SMNVEV (reference sequence). The CDR3 here is CASRGGGDPYEQYF. In DNA form, the CDR3 reads TGTGCCAGCAGGGGCGGGGGGGATCCCTACGAGCAGTACTTC.

This rearrangement joins TRBV30 to TRBJ1-1; D might be TRBD1 (5 bases). This CDR3 comprises 14 residues. Trimming shortened V by 0 bases and J by 7 bases, and 15 bases separated the two germline ends. Germline V lookup: CDR1 GTSNPN, CDR2 SVGIG (reference sequence). Here the CDR3 reads CAWSVQLSGGEAFF. CDR3 bases: TGTGCCTGGAGTGTACAACTATCGGGGGGTGAAGCTTTCTTT.

In its sample, this clone was seen once. The chain links TRBV29-1 to TRBJ1-2, with D tentatively TRBD1 (5 bases). The germline V gene has CDR1 SQVTM and CDR2 ANQGSEA. Trimming took off 5 bases at V and 4 bases at J, with 8 bases between the two ends. The CDR3 is 11 residues long. CDR3 DNA: TGCAGCGTTCTCGACAGCTATGGCTACACCTTC. This encodes CSVLDSYGYTF. The full variable domain, its missing parts supplied by reference TRBV29-1 and TRBJ1-2, is SAVISQKPSRDICQRGTSLTIQCQVDSQVTMMFWYRQQPGQSLTLIATANQGSEATYESGFVIDKFPISRPNLTFSTLTVSNMSPEDSSIYLCSVLDSYGYTFGSGTRLTVV.

The chain couples TRBV24-1 to TRBJ2-2, with 9 bases aligning to TRBD2. Trimming cost V 3 bases and J 4 bases; bases outside gene matches: 8. CDR3 length: 17 residues. Looked up from germline, CDR1 is KGHDR and CDR2 is SFDVKD. Here the CDR3 DNA reads TGTGCCACCAGTGATCCTCGGGGGACTAGCCCCACCGGGGAGCTGTTTTTT. Encoded protein: CATSDPRGTSPTGELFF.

This chain joins TRBV6-2 or TRBV6-3 and TRBJ2-7; tentative D call: TRBD1 (5 bases). V was trimmed by 5 bases and J by 5 bases, leaving 10 bases between them. Germline assignment: CDR1 MNHEY and CDR2 SVGEGT. This CDR3 has 12 amino acids. This chain's CDR3 is CASSSRAHEQYF. The CDR3 coding sequence is TGTGCCAGCAGTAGCAGGGCCCACGAGCAGTACTTC.

This clone was seen a handful of times. The V gene is TRBV7-3, the J gene TRBJ2-2, with 9 nucleotides matching TRBD1. CDR1 SGHTA and CDR2 FQGTGA come from the germline V gene. V shed 5 bases, J shed 6 bases, and the junction held 10 bases outside the gene matches. The CDR3 is made up of 16 amino acids. Here the CDR3 reads CASSLLPGQGAGELFF. As DNA, the CDR3 is TGTGCCAGCAGCCTCCTACCGGGACAGGGCGCCGGGGAGCTGTTTTTT.